This TCR beta chain comes out of a study of immune evolution from preneoplasia to lung adenocarcinoma. General study results and limits: Normal lung had highest clonality; later lesions appeared denser, more diverse.

The assay was immunoSEQ multiplex PCR, and TCRdb's table has in-frame clones only and misses some. The sample has 7,400 or so clones; roughly two thirds are singletons. As for this clone: As yet, its antigen is unknown.

Two lung cancer pathologists independently confirmed each histologic diagnosis. Trimming took off 6 bases at V and 8 bases at J, with 20 bases between the two ends. This CDR3 is built from 16 residues. The germline V gene encodes CDR1 LNHDA and CDR2 SQIVND (reference sequence). Sequenced sample: FFPE lung adenocarcinoma in situ tissue. This TCR derives from a donor older than 65 with lung adenocarcinoma. Some clones in this sample may be carry-over from other donors' samples. V usage is TRBV19 and J usage is TRBJ1-6; D gene ambiguous. CDR3 sequence: CASSHRRTQRDSPLHF. The DNA for the CDR3 is TGTGCCAGTAGCCATCGGAGGACCCAAAGAGATTCACCCCTCCACTTT.